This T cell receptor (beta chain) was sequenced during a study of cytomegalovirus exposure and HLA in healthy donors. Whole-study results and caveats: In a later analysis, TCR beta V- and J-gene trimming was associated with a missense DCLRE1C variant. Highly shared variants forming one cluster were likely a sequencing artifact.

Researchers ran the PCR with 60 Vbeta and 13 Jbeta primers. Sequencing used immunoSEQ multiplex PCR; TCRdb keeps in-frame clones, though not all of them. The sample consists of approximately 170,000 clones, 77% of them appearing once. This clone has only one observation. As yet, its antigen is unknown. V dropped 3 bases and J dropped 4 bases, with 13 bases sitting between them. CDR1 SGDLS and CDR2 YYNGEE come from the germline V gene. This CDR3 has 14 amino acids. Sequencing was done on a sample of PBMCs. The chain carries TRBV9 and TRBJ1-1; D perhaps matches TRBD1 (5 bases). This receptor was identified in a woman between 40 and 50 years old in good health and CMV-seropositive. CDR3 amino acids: CASSAQGGATEAFF. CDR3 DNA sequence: TGTGCCAGCAGCGCCCAGGGAGGCGCCACTGAAGCTTTCTTT. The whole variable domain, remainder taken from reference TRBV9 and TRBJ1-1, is DSGVTQTPKHLITATGQRVTLRCSPRSGDLSVYWYQQSLDQGLQFLIQYYNGEERAKGNILERFSAQQFPDLHSELNLSSLELGDSALYFCASSAQGGATEAFFGQGTRLTVV.